These 28 T cell receptor beta chains originate from one sample sequenced in a study of CD8 T cells in Susac syndrome. RNA, at about 0.45 to 1 ug, was reverse transcribed with random hexamers. TCRdb re-called the immunoSEQ multiplex PCR reads with MiXCR, one entry per CDR3 protein. The table records roughly 190,000 distinct CDR3 sequences, more than 90% of them present only once. The material sequenced was CD4+ T cells from PBMCs. These receptors all come from a human donor with Susac syndrome.

The chain combines TRBV19 with TRBJ2-1; D tentatively fits TRBD1 or TRBD2 (5 bases each). V lost 6 bases, J lost 8 bases, and 11 bases lay in between. Germline V gives CDR1 LNHDA, CDR2 SQIVND (reference sequence). The length of the CDR3 is 12 residues. The chain's CDR3 is CASRRGRDEQFF. In nucleotides, the CDR3 is TGTGCCAGTAGGAGGGGACGGGATGAGCAGTTCTTC.

The chain is built from TRBV15 and TRBJ2-2; D remains ambiguous. The V gene lost 0 bases and the J gene lost 4 bases, with 3 bases spanning the gap. Germline assignment: CDR1 LNHNV and CDR2 YYDKDF (reference sequence). The CDR3 contains 13 residues. The chain's CDR3 is CATSREATGELFF. CDR3 in DNA: TGTGCCACCAGCAGAGAAGCCACCGGGGAGCTGTTTTTT.

The chain joins TRBV4-1 to TRBJ1-2; the D gene is possibly TRBD1 (5 bases). V dropped 4 bases and J dropped 7 bases, with 28 bases sitting between them. This CDR3 region has 18 residues. In germline, CDR1 is MGHRA, CDR2 YSYEKL. The CDR3: CASSPIAQGAVFLGGYTF. The CDR3, as DNA: TGCGCCAGCAGCCCTATAGCCCAGGGTGCTGTTTTCCTTGGTGGCTACACCTTC.

CDR3 nucleotides: TGCAGTGCTATAGACTTCTTGGGGGCCCGAGGGTTTCAGCCCCAGCATTTT. It yields the protein CSAIDFLGARGFQPQHF. The chain recombines TRBV20-1 with TRBJ1-5, with D possibly matching TRBD1 (6 bases). The V gene's germline CDR1 is DFQATT and CDR2 SNEGSKA (reference sequence). Trimming took off 4 bases at V and 6 bases at J, with 25 bases between the two ends. The CDR3 has 17 residues.

This chain connects TRBV3-1 to TRBJ2-1; 11 positions match TRBD2. This CDR3 comprises 17 residues. CDR1 LGHDT and CDR2 YNNKEL come from the germline V gene (reference sequence). The junction had 8 bases not matched to a gene; V was cut back by 0 bases and J by 7 bases. This CDR3 reads CASSQDRGLAGLNEQFF. CDR3 coding DNA: TGTGCCAGCAGCCAAGATAGAGGACTAGCGGGTCTAAATGAGCAGTTCTTC.

The chain recombines TRBV2 with TRBJ2-5; 9 nucleotides line up with TRBD1. CDR1 SNHLY and CDR2 FYNNEI come from the germline V gene. The CDR3 is made up of 15 amino acids. After removal of 3 bases from V and 4 bases from J, the junction contained 6 bases not matched to a gene. The CDR3 loop is CASSDPGTGLETQYF. CDR3 nucleotide sequence: TGTGCCAGCAGTGACCCCGGGACAGGGTTAGAGACCCAGTACTTC.

This chain links TRBV7-8 with TRBJ1-2; 10 nucleotides agree with TRBD1. V lost 5 bases and J lost 1; bases outside the gene matches: 10. The CDR3 sequence is 17 residues long. Germline CDR1 SGHVS, CDR2 FQNEAQ. The CDR3 is CASSLGQGGRLNYGYTF. CDR3 DNA: TGTGCCAGCAGCCTTGGACAGGGGGGGAGGCTTAACTATGGCTACACCTTC.

This rearrangement joins TRBV27 to TRBJ2-1; 11 bases map to TRBD1. The CDR3 contains 13 residues. After removal of 5 bases from V and 10 bases from J, the junction contained 4 bases not matched to a gene. The V gene's germline CDR1 is MNHEY and CDR2 SMNVEV (reference sequence). The CDR3: CASSGQGADEQFF. As DNA, the CDR3 is TGTGCCAGCAGTGGACAGGGGGCCGACGAGCAGTTCTTC.

The chain has TRBV20-1 and TRBJ1-6, with D perhaps matching TRBD1 (6 bases). CDR3 length equals 15 residues. V was pared by 0 bases and J by 11 bases, with 17 bases between. The germline gives CDR1 DFQATT, CDR2 SNEGSKA (reference sequence). The CDR3 spells CSARDPLDRRAPLHF. In DNA form, the CDR3 reads TGCAGTGCTAGAGACCCCTTGGACAGACGGGCACCCCTCCACTTT.

The rearrangement joins TRBV5-4 to TRBJ2-3; D perhaps matches TRBD1 (6 bases). The CDR3 sequence is 16 residues long. Trimming took 4 bases from V and 2 from J, leaving 17 bases between them. Germline V gene sequence: CDR1 SGHNT, CDR2 YYREEE (reference sequence). The CDR3 loop reads CASSRGQNRATDTQYF. In DNA, the CDR3 is TGTGCCAGCAGCCGAGGGCAGAACAGGGCCACAGATACGCAGTATTTT.

The V gene is TRBV6-1, the J gene TRBJ1-6, with unresolved D. Looked up from germline, CDR1 is MNHNS and CDR2 is SASEGT. V was cut by 8 bases and J by 12 bases, with 14 bases left in between. The CDR3 spans 12 residues. The CDR3, as DNA: TGTGCCAGCCGCGGGGAAATGGTACCCCTCCACTTT. Protein product: CASRGEMVPLHF.

J is TRBJ2-2 and V is TRBV12-5; tentative D call: TRBD1 (5 bases). CDR3 length: 16 residues. Trimming removed 3 bases from V and 6 bases from J, with 17 bases in between. Germline V lookup: CDR1 LGHNT, CDR2 FRNRAP. CDR3 nucleotides: TGTGCTAGTGGTTTCGTAGTGACCAGGGCGGCCGGGGAGCTGTTTTTT. It translates to CASGFVVTRAAGELFF.

DNA of the CDR3: TGTGCCACCAGTGAAATGACCGGAAAAGAGAGGGGGCCTACTTACAATGAGCAGTTCTTC. It specifies CATSEMTGKERGPTYNEQFF. This chain uses TRBV24-1 with TRBJ2-1, with 7 bases fitting TRBD1. The CDR3 sequence is 20 residues long. The V gene end was trimmed by 4 bases and the J gene end by 4 bases; junction bases not matched to a gene: 21. Germline V CDR1 and CDR2: KGHDR, SFDVKD.

The V gene is TRBV5-1, the J gene TRBJ2-4; D is unclear. The V gene's germline CDR1 is SGHRS and CDR2 YFSETQ. The CDR3 has 15 amino acids. The V end was cut by 4 bases, the J end by 6 bases, with 17 bases between. CDR3 sequence: CASSLSGPSRNIQYF. CDR3 nucleotide sequence: TGCGCCAGCAGCCTCTCCGGGCCGTCGAGAAACATTCAGTACTTC.

CDR3 DNA sequence: TGCGCCAGCAGCTTGGAACAGGGGCTCACTGAAGCTTTCTTT. Protein: CASSLEQGLTEAFF. The chain joins TRBV5-1 to TRBJ1-1, with 7 bases fitting TRBD1. CDR3 size: 14 residues. CDR1 and CDR2 (germline): SGHRS, YFSETQ. V gave up 0 bases and J gave up 4 bases; unmatched junction bases: 3.

This CDR3 is CASSHRTGRTGELFF. The CDR3 DNA sequence: TGCGCCAGCAGCCACCGGACAGGTCGCACCGGGGAGCTGTTTTTT. The genes are TRBV4-1 and TRBJ2-2; TRBD1 agrees at 7 bases. The trim removed 3 bases at V and 4 bases at J, leaving 5 bases unmatched. Germline V lookup: CDR1 MGHRA, CDR2 YSYEKL. The CDR3 sequence is 15 residues long.

This clonotype was counted between two and nine times. The genes are TRBV29-1 and TRBJ2-7; D unclear. Trimming shortened V by 0 bases and J by 4 bases, and 7 bases separated the two germline ends. The germline V gene has CDR1 SQVTM and CDR2 ANQGSEA. This CDR3 spans 12 amino acids. CDR3 region: CSVEDRAYEQYF. The CDR3 DNA is TGCAGCGTTGAAGATCGGGCGTACGAGCAGTACTTC.

V is TRBV6-5 and J is TRBJ1-3, with 7 bases aligning to TRBD1. This CDR3 comprises 15 residues. The germline gives CDR1 MNHEY, CDR2 SVGAGI. V shed 5 bases, J shed 0 bases, and the junction held 4 bases outside the gene matches. The CDR3 bases are TGTGCCAGCAGTCTCCGGGACAGCTCTGGAAACACCATATATTTT. Amino acid sequence: CASSLRDSSGNTIYF.

The rearrangement uses TRBV27 and TRBJ2-7; 7 positions agree with TRBD2. The J segment lost 3 bases and the V segment lost 5 bases, leaving 13 bases of the junction unmatched. Germline CDR1 and CDR2: MNHEY and SMNVEV (reference sequence). The CDR3 is made up of 16 amino acids. CDR3 nucleotide sequence: TGTGCCAGCAGTCTAAACTTCGGGGGGAGAAACTACGAGCAGTACTTC. Its protein product is CASSLNFGGRNYEQYF.

The rearrangement joins TRBV20-1 to TRBJ2-5; D gene uncertain. This CDR3 spans 12 amino acids. Trimming left V 5 bases short and J 1 base short, with 8 bases between. Germline CDR1 DFQATT, CDR2 SNEGSKA (reference sequence). The CDR3 DNA reads TGCAGTGCTGGTGGCCCCCAAGAGACCCAGTACTTC. It specifies CSAGGPQETQYF.

Only one count was recorded for this clonotype. The gene calls are TRBV20-1 and TRBJ2-3; D possibly matches TRBD1 or TRBD2 (5 bases each). The CDR3 spans 15 residues. CDR1 is DFQATT, CDR2 SNEGSKA, per germline (reference sequence). Trimming removed 6 bases at V and 6 bases at J, with 22 bases between. Here the CDR3 DNA reads TGCAGTGCCATGGACCCCCGGGACGCACAGGATACGCAGTATTTT. It yields the protein CSAMDPRDAQDTQYF.

The genes are TRBV12-3 or TRBV12-4 and TRBJ2-5; D is unclear. The CDR3 length is 12 residues. Trimming removed 8 bases from V and 1 base from J, with 8 bases in between. This chain's CDR3 is CASGQVQETQYF. CDR3 coding DNA: TGTGCCAGCGGCCAGGTCCAAGAGACCCAGTACTTC.

Written as DNA, the CDR3 is TGTGCCAGCAACGGACAGACGTCCTACGAGCAGTACTTC. It translates to CASNGQTSYEQYF. The chain couples TRBV7-8 to TRBJ2-7, with D tentatively TRBD1 (6 bases). Trimming left V 7 bases short and J 1 base short, with 11 bases between. The CDR3 contains 13 residues. Germline-derived CDR1 and CDR2 are SGHVS and FQNEAQ.

This chain links TRBV30 with TRBJ1-1; D gene unclear. The CDR3 has 16 residues. Germline V gene data show CDR1 as GTSNPN and CDR2 as SVGIG (reference sequence). Trimming cost V 0 bases and J 3 bases, with 17 bases left between them. The CDR3 reads CAWSVIFGGGYTEAFF. CDR3 nucleotide sequence: TGTGCCTGGAGTGTAATCTTCGGCGGTGGGTACACTGAAGCTTTCTTT.

The chain is built from TRBV4-1 and TRBJ1-3; D is uncertain. This CDR3 is 16 amino acids long. V was shortened by 3 bases and J by 2 bases, with 14 bases between the two germline ends. The germline V gene encodes CDR1 MGHRA and CDR2 YSYEKL. CDR3 in DNA: TGCGCCAGCAGCCAGATTGGGCTCATCGCTGGAAACACCATATATTTT. It specifies CASSQIGLIAGNTIYF.

In this sample, this clonotype turned up once. The rearrangement uses TRBV29-1 and TRBJ1-2; TRBD1 might be the D (6 bases). Germline-derived CDR1 and CDR2 are SQVTM and ANQGSEA. CDR3 size: 14 residues. The V gene lost 5 bases and the J gene lost 0 bases, with 13 bases spanning the gap. The CDR3 region has the DNA TGCAGCGTTCCTGACAGGATCTCTAACTATGGCTACACCTTC. Protein sequence: CSVPDRISNYGYTF. Full variable domain (rest looked up from reference TRBV29-1 and TRBJ1-2): SAVISQKPSRDICQRGTSLTIQCQVDSQVTMMFWYRQQPGQSLTLIATANQGSEATYESGFVIDKFPISRPNLTFSTLTVSNMSPEDSSIYLCSVPDRISNYGYTFGSGTRLTVV.

The CDR3 nucleotides read TGTGCCAGCAGTTCTACCGGCCTCACCAAAAGGGCCCTCCACTTT. Protein product: CASSSTGLTKRALHF. V and J are TRBV7-9 and TRBJ1-6; D is unresolved. Germline V gene sequence: CDR1 SEHNR, CDR2 FQNEAQ (reference sequence). The CDR3 is 15 residues long. V shed 6 bases and J shed 14 bases, with 23 bases lying between them.

The V call is TRBV20-1, the J call TRBJ2-3; TRBD2 aligns across 9 bases. Trimming at V came to 3 bases and at J to 6 bases, leaving 4 bases not matched to a gene. CDR1 is DFQATT and CDR2 is SNEGSKA in the germline V gene (reference sequence). There are 13 residues in the CDR3. The DNA of the CDR3 is TGCAGTGCTAGGCTAGCGGGGTCCGATACGCAGTATTTT. Its protein is CSARLAGSDTQYF.